The TCR beta chain described here comes from a study of radiation and T cells in renal cell carcinoma. TCRdb keeps only in-frame clones here, not all; method: immunoSEQ multiplex PCR. The data hold 110,000 to 150,000 clones, with roughly 84% observed a single time. The time point: baseline pretreatment blood. Regarding treatment: 15 Gy SBRT to primary tumor, nephrectomy 4 weeks later. Blood was sampled at baseline, 2 weeks and 4 weeks after SBRT. Trimming shortened V by 4 bases and J by 5 bases, and 12 bases separated the two germline ends. This CDR3 has 13 residues. Germline CDR1 SGDLS, CDR2 YYNGEE. The origin of this receptor is a woman in her forties or fifties with renal cell carcinoma. Sequenced material: blood, taken from a patient whose treatment included radiotherapy and nephrectomy. The chain couples TRBV9 to TRBJ2-5, with D tentatively TRBD1 (6 bases). The CDR3 here is CASSPRGMETQYF. The CDR3 DNA reads TGTGCCAGCAGCCCGAGGGGGATGGAGACCCAGTACTTC.